The 15 T cell receptor beta chains below come from one sample, sequenced in a study of blood T cell repertoires in COVID-19. Sequencing used immunoSEQ multiplex PCR; TCRdb keeps in-frame clones, though not all of them. The sample records almost 55,000 clones, more than 75% being singletons. The material sequenced was peripheral blood. These receptor sequences come from a human donor in a cohort sampled during active COVID-19.

This clone was found once. The rearrangement links TRBV27 to TRBJ1-2; 7 nucleotides align to TRBD1. The germline CDR1 and CDR2 sequences are MNHEY and SMNVEV (reference sequence). CDR3 length: 13 amino acids. V shed 5 bases and J 2 bases; nucleotides not matched to a gene: 2. CDR3 loop: CASSQQGNYGYTF. Written as DNA, the CDR3 is TGTGCCAGCAGTCAACAGGGGAACTATGGCTACACCTTC.

In this sample, this clone turned up once. CDR3 region: CASSLIAGVEQYF. The CDR3 DNA reads TGTGCCAGCAGCCTAATAGCGGGAGTCGAGCAGTACTTC. The chain carries TRBV12-3 or TRBV12-4 and TRBJ2-7; 9 bases are a match to TRBD2. CDR3 length: 13 amino acids. J was trimmed by 6 bases and V by 6 bases; bases with no gene match: 6.

In its sample, this clone was seen a few times. V is TRBV5-4 and J is TRBJ1-2; unclear D gene. Trimming stripped 3 bases from V and 8 bases from J, with 11 bases between. The CDR3 runs 12 residues. In germline, CDR1 is SGHNT, CDR2 YYREEE (reference sequence). CDR3 sequence (DNA): TGTGCCAGCAGCTCCCGACTCGGGGGCTACACCTTC. It yields the protein CASSSRLGGYTF.

V gene TRBV30 combines with J gene TRBJ1-6, with 8 bases identical to TRBD1. CDR3 length: 14 residues. Per the germline V gene, CDR1 is GTSNPN and CDR2 is SVGIG (reference sequence). V was clipped by 1 base and J by 7 bases; unmatched bases: 3. CDR3 coding DNA: TGTGCCTGGAGTGACGACAGGGGAAATTCACCCCTCCACTTT. Protein sequence: CAWSDDRGNSPLHF.

The chain couples TRBV14 to TRBJ2-7; D is unresolved. The CDR3 has 15 amino acids. Germline values: CDR1 SGHDN, CDR2 FVKESK. V dropped 6 bases and J dropped 2 bases, with 17 bases sitting between them. The CDR3 nucleotides are TGTGCCAGCAGAAACACATTCCAACCACCCTACGAGCAGTACTTC. Protein sequence: CASRNTFQPPYEQYF.

This chain connects TRBV7-8 to TRBJ1-2, with a possible D match to TRBD1 (5 bases). The CDR3 is 15 residues long. The V and J ends lost 7 bases and 4 bases respectively, with 19 bases between them. CDR1 and CDR2 (germline): SGHVS, FQNEAQ. The CDR3 DNA follows: TGTGCCAGCACCATTGGGAAGGGGTCGGTCTATGGCTACACCTTC. Residues: CASTIGKGSVYGYTF. The full variable domain, with the rest looked up from reference TRBV7-8 and TRBJ1-2, is GAGVSQSPRYKVAKRGQDVALRCDPISGHVSLFWYQQALGQGPEFLTYFQNEAQLDKSGLPSDRFFAERPEGSVSTLKIQRTQQEDSAVYLCASTIGKGSVYGYTFGSGTRLTVV.

This clone was observed a single time. V is TRBV19 and J is TRBJ1-3; possibly TRBD1 for D (6 bases). Looked up from germline, CDR1 is LNHDA and CDR2 is SQIVND (reference sequence). The CDR3 contains 14 residues. The V and J ends lost 6 bases and 4 bases respectively, with 13 bases between them. DNA of the CDR3: TGTGCCAGTAGCGAACAGGGTGGCGGAAACACCATATATTTT. This sequence encodes CASSEQGGGNTIYF.

The chain joins TRBV28 to TRBJ1-5; TRBD1 is a possible D gene (5 bases). CDR1 and CDR2 (germline): MDHEN, SYDVKM. This CDR3 region has 13 residues. Trimming left V 10 bases short and J 8 bases short, with 18 bases between. CDR3 DNA sequence: TGTGCCACCAACAGGCCCTCCGCGGAGCCCCAGCATTTT. Protein product: CATNRPSAEPQHF.

The chain recombines TRBV6-5 with TRBJ2-7, with D possibly TRBD1 on 6 matching bases. The germline V gene has CDR1 MNHEY and CDR2 SVGAGI. V was clipped by 6 bases and J by 6 bases, with 21 bases between them. CDR3 length equals 15 residues. The CDR3 DNA sequence: TGTGCCAGCAGAAGACCGGGACACGAAGGCCTCGAGCAGTACTTC. Encoded protein: CASRRPGHEGLEQYF.

The genes are TRBV6-5 and TRBJ1-2, with TRBD1 matching over 9 bases. The CDR3 is made up of 15 amino acids. The germline V gene encodes CDR1 MNHEY and CDR2 SVGAGI. The junction had 7 bases not matched to a gene; V was cut back by 6 bases and J by 2 bases. The CDR3 here is CASSPPGQGNYGYTF. For the CDR3, the DNA is TGTGCCAGCAGCCCCCCCGGACAGGGGAACTATGGCTACACCTTC.

This clone qualifies as large. V usage is TRBV27 and J usage is TRBJ2-3; weak D call: TRBD1 (6 bases). Germline values: CDR1 MNHEY, CDR2 SMNVEV (reference sequence). This CDR3 contains 15 residues. Between the trimmed V and J ends, which lost 0 bases and 5 bases, there was a span of 12 bases. CDR3 region: CASSLSAGVVDTQYF. The CDR3 nucleotides are TGTGCCAGCAGTTTATCGGCAGGGGTGGTAGATACGCAGTATTTT.

The CDR3 spells CASSLEGFYEQYF. As DNA, the CDR3 is TGTGCCAGCAGCTTAGAGGGGTTCTACGAGCAGTACTTC. V usage is TRBV13 and J usage is TRBJ2-7; the D gene is possibly TRBD1 (5 bases). This CDR3 comprises 13 residues. V was cut by 1 base and J by 3 bases, with 7 bases left in between. Per the germline V gene, CDR1 is PRHDT and CDR2 is FYEKMQ (reference sequence).

This chain uses TRBV5-1 with TRBJ2-3, with D unresolved. The CDR3 loop spans 12 amino acids. V shed 4 bases and J shed 4 bases, with 7 bases lying between them. CDR1 is SGHRS and CDR2 is YFSETQ in the germline V gene. Here the CDR3 reads CASSPLPDTQYF. In nucleotides, the CDR3 is TGCGCCAGCAGCCCCCTCCCAGATACGCAGTATTTT.

Turning to this clone: Other DNA sequences in the same sample also yield this CDR3. V usage is TRBV29-1 and J usage is TRBJ1-4; D might be TRBD1 (6 bases). V gave up 7 bases and J gave up 2 bases, with 14 bases separating them. This CDR3 contains 14 residues. CDR1 SQVTM and CDR2 ANQGSEA come from the germline V gene. CDR3 coding DNA: TGCAGCGGGGGGGCGGGCGGCACTAATGAAAAACTGTTTTTT. Amino acid sequence: CSGGAGGTNEKLFF.

The rearrangement links TRBV6-2 or TRBV6-3 to TRBJ2-2; 7 nucleotides line up with TRBD2. Losses at the gene ends were 6 bases for V and 0 bases for J; bases not matched to a gene: 7. Germline V lookup: CDR1 MNHEY, CDR2 SVGEGT. The CDR3 is 16 amino acids. The CDR3 nucleotides are TGTGCCAGCAGCACCAGCGGGGAATCGAACACCGGGGAGCTGTTTTTT. Protein: CASSTSGESNTGELFF.